The count of the clone carrying this T cell receptor beta chain is one. Its antigen is unidentified. This entry comes from a study of graft-versus-host responses after intestinal transplantation. The table came from immunoSEQ multiplex PCR; TCRdb's copy has only in-frame clones and leaves some out. Of 98,000 or so clones detected, over 75% appear once; the ten largest clones hold over 0.7%. The junction had 4 bases not matched to a gene; V was cut back by 0 bases and J by 1 base. The CDR3 consists of 16 residues. Germline assignment: CDR1 SGHTA and CDR2 FQGNSA. Source: unstimulated CD4+ T cells sorted from spleen or lymph node cells, taken before intestinal transplant. The clonotype was recovered from a human donor who received an intestinal transplant. The gene calls are TRBV7-2 and TRBJ2-7; 9 nucleotides line up with TRBD2. CDR3 loop: CASSLARLAGSYEQYF. The CDR3 DNA is TGTGCCAGCAGCTTAGCGCGCCTAGCGGGATCCTACGAGCAGTACTTC.